This T cell receptor (beta chain) was captured in a study of patients and donors after allogeneic stem cell transplantation. TCRdb used MiXCR to reprocess the RT-PCR reads, holding one entry per CDR3 protein. This sample has more than 850,000 distinct CDR3 sequences, with about 20% found just once. The CDR3 loop spans 18 amino acids. CDR1 LGHDT and CDR2 YNNKEL come from the germline V gene (reference sequence). Trimming cost V 5 bases and J 0 bases, with 22 bases left between them. The chain joins TRBV3-1 to TRBJ1-1; D gene ambiguous. The TCR sequence derives from a human donor who was either an allogeneic HSCT recipient or a stem cell or donor lymphocyte infusion donor (not recorded which). It is not recorded whose cells these are; they may come from a transplant donor. Sequenced: blood, either unsorted or a sorted T cell fraction (not recorded which). The chain's CDR3 is CASSAFWRHSTMNTEAFF. CDR3 sequence (DNA): TGTGCCAGCAGCGCCTTCTGGAGGCACTCTACCATGAACACTGAAGCTTTCTTT.